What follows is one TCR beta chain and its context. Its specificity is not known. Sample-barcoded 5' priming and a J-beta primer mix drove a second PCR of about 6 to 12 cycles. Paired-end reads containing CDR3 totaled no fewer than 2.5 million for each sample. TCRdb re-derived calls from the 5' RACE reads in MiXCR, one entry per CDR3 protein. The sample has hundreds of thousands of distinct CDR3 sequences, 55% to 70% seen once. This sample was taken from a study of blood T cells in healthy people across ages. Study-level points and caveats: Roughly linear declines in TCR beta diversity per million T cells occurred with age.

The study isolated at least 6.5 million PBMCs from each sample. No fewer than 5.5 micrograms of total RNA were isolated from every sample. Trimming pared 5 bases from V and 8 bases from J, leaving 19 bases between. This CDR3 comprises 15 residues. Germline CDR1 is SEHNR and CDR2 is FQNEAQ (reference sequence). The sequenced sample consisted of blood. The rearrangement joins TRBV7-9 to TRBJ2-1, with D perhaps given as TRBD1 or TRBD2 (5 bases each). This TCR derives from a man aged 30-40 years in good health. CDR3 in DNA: TGTGCCAGCAGCCTCCGAAACCGGGACCCCCATGAGCAGTTCTTC. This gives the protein CASSLRNRDPHEQFF.